The following is a TCR beta chain sequence with its context. Method: immunoSEQ multiplex PCR; TCRdb's copy keeps in-frame clones and lacks some. Altogether 140,000 to 150,000 clones are present, roughly 90% being singletons, with the ten largest covering approximately 3.8%. These data are taken from a study of blood T cell repertoires in COVID-19. The CDR3 has 14 residues. The genes are TRBV12-2 and TRBJ2-1; the table's D gene call, TRBD2, was not cross checked with the DNA. TRBV12-2 is designated a pseudogene. Sequenced sample: PBMCs or T cells enriched from blood (not recorded which). This TCR was sampled from a woman aged 35 to 49 who had been exposed to COVID-19. CDR3 bases: TGTGCAAGTCTAGTGGGACTAGCGAGTAATGAGCAGTTCTTC. This sequence encodes CASLVGLASNEQFF.